Only one count was recorded for the clone carrying this T cell receptor beta chain. Germline CDR1 SGHDN, CDR2 FVKESK. This CDR3 has 16 amino acids. V lost 5 bases to trimming and J lost 4 bases, with 15 bases between them. These data belong to a study of blood T cell repertoires in COVID-19. At the level of the study: Sites across the United States, Italy and Spain contributed samples from acute and convalescent COVID-19. The analysed material was cDNA or gDNA that came from T cells, B-cell-depleted T cells, or PBMCs.

Authors' processing steps: Nucleated cell number was recorded as an estimate derived from reference gene primer amplification. Using immunoSEQ multiplex PCR, the repertoire was profiled, and TCRdb retains in-frame clones only, with some absent. That table is the source of V, J and clone size, and D and trimming were worked out from the DNA. Among 99,000 or so clones, around nine tenths were seen once, and the ten largest hold roughly 6%. The sequencing sample was made of peripheral blood. The chain links TRBV14 to TRBJ2-6, with D perhaps matching TRBD2 (6 bases). The sequence was obtained from a human donor in a cohort sampled during active COVID-19. The CDR3 DNA reads TGTGCCAGCAGCAAAAACTCGGGGGTCGGGGCCAACGTCCTGACTTTC. Translated, it gives CASSKNSGVGANVLTF. Variable domain in full (rest from reference TRBV14 and TRBJ2-6): EAGVTQFPSHSVIEKGQTVTLRCDPISGHDNLYWYRRVMGKEIKFLLHFVKESKQDESGMPNNRFLAERTGGTYSTLKVQPAELEDSGVYFCASSKNSGVGANVLTFGAGSRLTVL.